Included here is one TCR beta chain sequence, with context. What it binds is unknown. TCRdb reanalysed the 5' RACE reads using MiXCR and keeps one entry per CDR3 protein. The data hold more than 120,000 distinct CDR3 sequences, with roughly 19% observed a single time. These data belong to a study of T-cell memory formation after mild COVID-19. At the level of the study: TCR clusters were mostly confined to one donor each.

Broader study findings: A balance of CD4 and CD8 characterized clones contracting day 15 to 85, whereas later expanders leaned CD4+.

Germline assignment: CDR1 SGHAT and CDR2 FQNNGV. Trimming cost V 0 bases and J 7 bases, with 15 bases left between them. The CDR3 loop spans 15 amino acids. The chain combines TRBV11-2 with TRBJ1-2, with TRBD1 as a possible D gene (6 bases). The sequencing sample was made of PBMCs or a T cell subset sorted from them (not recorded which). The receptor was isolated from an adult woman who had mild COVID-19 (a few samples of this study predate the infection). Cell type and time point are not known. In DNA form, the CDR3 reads TGTGCCAGCAGCTTAGACTATGCCGACAGGTTTGGCTACACCTTC. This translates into CASSLDYADRFGYTF. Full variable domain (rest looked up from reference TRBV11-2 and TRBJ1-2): EAGVAQSPRYKIIEKRQSVAFWCNPISGHATLYWYQQILGQGPKLLIQFQNNGVVDDSQLPKDRFSAERLKGVDSTLKIQPAKLEDSAVYLCASSLDYADRFGYTFGSGTRLTVV.